This T cell receptor (beta chain) was recorded in a study of T cells in Graves' hyperthyroidism and ophthalmopathy. The CDR3 has 14 amino acids. Per germline, CDR1 LNHDA and CDR2 SQIVND (reference sequence). V shed 5 bases and J shed 0 bases, with 10 bases lying between them. TCR beta CDR3 sequences were amplified from RNA transcripts. HTBI primers were used for first-round RT-PCR of the TCR CDR3. TCRdb recomputed calls from the multiplex PCR reads with MiXCR, one row per CDR3 protein. The repertoire holds roughly 800,000 distinct CDR3 sequences, more than 30% seen once, with 8.9% in the top ten. This clonotype has more than one count but fewer than ten.

The sample taken for sequencing was blood. The TCR was taken from a man in his late teens or twenties with Graves' hyperthyroidism. V gene TRBV19 combines with J gene TRBJ1-1; the D is unclear. CDR3 sequence (DNA): TGTGCCAGTAGTTCCAAAGTCCTGAACACTGAAGCTTTCTTT. It specifies CASSSKVLNTEAFF. Full variable domain (outside the CDR3, taken from reference TRBV19 and TRBJ1-1): DGGITQSPKYLFRKEGQNVTLSCEQNLNHDAMYWYRQDPGQGLRLIYYSQIVNDFQKGDIAEGYSVSREKKESFPLTVTSAQKNPTAFYLCASSSKVLNTEAFFGQGTRLTVV.